The rows below give T cell receptor beta chains drawn from one sample of a study of cytomegalovirus exposure and HLA in healthy donors. Only in-frame clones appear in the TCRdb table, and some are missing; sequencing was by immunoSEQ multiplex PCR. This repertoire shows approximately 160,000 clones, about 70% found once; its top ten account for around 4.5%. Material for sequencing was PBMCs. Receptor source: a woman under 30 in good health and CMV-seropositive. The conserved cysteine and the conserved F or W are not part of the CDR3 here. D genes are given only for firm matches.

J | D | V | length | CDR3
TRBJ2-7 | TRBD1 | TRBV6-5 | 11 | ASSLGTGGEQY
TRBJ2-2 | NA | TRBV4-1 | 11 | ASSQVPLGELF
TRBJ1-4 | TRBD1 | TRBV7-9 | 13 | ASSADRGTNEKLF
TRBJ2-7 | NA | TRBV28 | 13 | ASSYPRTTIYEQY
TRBJ1-5 | NA | TRBV30 | 11 | AWSVTGNQPQH
TRBJ1-1 | NA | TRBV7-6 | 13 | ASSRYLPSNTEAF
TRBJ2-7 | NA | TRBV6-5 | 11 | ASSYQTHREQY
TRBJ2-7 | NA | TRBV27 | 15 | ASSLSSGRGGAYEQY
TRBJ2-1 | TRBD2 | TRBV7-3 | 14 | ASSLSPLTRGNEQF
TRBJ2-7 | NA | TRBV7-2 | 14 | ASSLPVRSQSYEQY
TRBJ2-2 | NA | TRBV6-4 | 13 | ASSPRELQVGELF
TRBJ2-1 | NA | TRBV9 | 12 | ASSGEGVREEQF
TRBJ1-5 | NA | TRBV19 | 15 | ATQNHGSPLSLQPQH
TRBJ2-1 | TRBD2 | TRBV6-4 | 18 | ASSRDPLLAGELNYNEQF
TRBJ2-5 | NA | TRBV19 | 13 | ASSGDLGFQETQY